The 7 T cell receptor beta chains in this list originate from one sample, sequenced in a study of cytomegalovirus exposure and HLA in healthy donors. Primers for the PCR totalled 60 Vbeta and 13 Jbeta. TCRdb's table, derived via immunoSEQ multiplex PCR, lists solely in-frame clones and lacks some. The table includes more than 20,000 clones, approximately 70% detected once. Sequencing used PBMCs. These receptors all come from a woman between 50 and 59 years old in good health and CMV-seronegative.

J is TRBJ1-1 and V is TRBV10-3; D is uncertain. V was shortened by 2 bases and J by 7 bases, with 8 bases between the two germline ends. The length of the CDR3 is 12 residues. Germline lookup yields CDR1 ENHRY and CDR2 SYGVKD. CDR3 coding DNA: TGTGCCATCAGTGAGGGCGGGCGTGAAGCTTTCTTT. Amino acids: CAISEGGREAFF.

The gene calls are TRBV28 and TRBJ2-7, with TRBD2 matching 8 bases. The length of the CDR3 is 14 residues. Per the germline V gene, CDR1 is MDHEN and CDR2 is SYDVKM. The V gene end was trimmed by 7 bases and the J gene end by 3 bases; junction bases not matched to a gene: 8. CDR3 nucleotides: TGTGCCAGCATCCAAAGCGGGAGCAGCTACGAGCAGTACTTC. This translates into CASIQSGSSYEQYF.

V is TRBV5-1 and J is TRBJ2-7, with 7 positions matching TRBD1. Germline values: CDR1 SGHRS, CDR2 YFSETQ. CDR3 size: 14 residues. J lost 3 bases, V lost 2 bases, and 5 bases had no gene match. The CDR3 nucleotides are TGCGCCAGCAGCTTAGGGACAGAGGGCTACGAGCAGTACTTC. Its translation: CASSLGTEGYEQYF.

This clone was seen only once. The DNA for the CDR3 is TGTGCCAGCAGCTACACAGGGGTCAATGAGCAGTTCTTC. Its protein product is CASSYTGVNEQFF. V usage is TRBV7-2 and J usage is TRBJ2-1, with 7 bases that match TRBD1. Per germline, CDR1 SGHTA and CDR2 FQGNSA. After removal of 4 bases from V and 6 bases from J, the junction contained 3 bases not matched to a gene. The CDR3 runs to 13 residues.

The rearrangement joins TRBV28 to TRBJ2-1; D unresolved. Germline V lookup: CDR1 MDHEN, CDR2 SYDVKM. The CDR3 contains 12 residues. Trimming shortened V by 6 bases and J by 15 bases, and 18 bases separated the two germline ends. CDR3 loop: CASRPPGGVGFF. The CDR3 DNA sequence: TGTGCCAGCAGGCCGCCGGGTGGAGTCGGGTTCTTC. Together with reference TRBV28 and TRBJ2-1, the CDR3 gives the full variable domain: DVKVTQSSRYLVKRTGEKVFLECVQDMDHENMFWYRQDPGLGLRLIYFSYDVKMKEKGDIPEGYSVSREKKERFSLILESASTNQTSMYLCASRPPGGVGFFGPGTRLTVL.

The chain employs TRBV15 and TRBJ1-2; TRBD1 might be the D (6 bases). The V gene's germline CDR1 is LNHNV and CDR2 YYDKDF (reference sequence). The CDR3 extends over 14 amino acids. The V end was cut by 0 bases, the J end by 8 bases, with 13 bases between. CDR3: CATSRDLTGTGYTF. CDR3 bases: TGTGCCACCAGCAGAGATCTTACTGGGACAGGCTACACCTTC.

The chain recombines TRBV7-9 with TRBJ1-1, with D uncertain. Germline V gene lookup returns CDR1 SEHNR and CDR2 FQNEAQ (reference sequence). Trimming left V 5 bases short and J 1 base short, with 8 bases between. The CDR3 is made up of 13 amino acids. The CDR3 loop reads CASSRQENTEAFF. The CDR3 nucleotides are TGTGCCAGCAGCCGACAAGAGAACACTGAAGCTTTCTTT.